This T cell receptor beta chain was retrieved from a study of T cell repertoires and leukemia-associated antigens (dated by TCRdb to between 2017 and 2020). About the study as a whole: Per sample, about 5.1 to 7 million read pairs and about 3 to 5.0 million effective reads were obtained, for about 15 million effective reads in total. The study aimed to identify which antigen a TCR Vbeta21 clone previously found in CML patients recognizes, using in vitro peptide stimulation of healthy T cells.

TRIzol reagent was used to extract total RNA from the cultured T cells. 5' rapid amplification of cDNA ends (5'RACE) was used to amplify TCRbeta libraries from RNA. Before sequencing, Qubit, an Agilent instrument, and quantitative PCR were used to check library concentration and integrity. Qualified libraries were sequenced on Illumina HiSeq or MiSeq by a commercial service provider. For the original study's pipeline: TCR sequences in each sample were identified using MiXCR version 1.8.2. For a clone to be considered qualified, a CDR3 longer than four amino acids, an in-frame nucleotide length, and the absence of a stop codon were required. A read containing the complete CDR3 structure was counted as an effective read. Validation of expanded clones was performed by RT-PCR with 24 Vbeta primers, GeneScan spectratyping, and Sanger sequencing. TCRdb reworked the public reads: Q25 trimming with fastp, MiXCR clone assembly, productive beta chains retained. One record per CDR3 amino acid sequence lists the most common genes and DNA. Clone size and V and J calls follow TCRdb, not the original study. This sample gives about 9,800 distinct CDR3 sequences in total; 43% of them show up just once. The ten largest clones capture approximately 57% of the sample.

Summary of the overall study and its limitations: Direct testing of the expanded clones' antigen specificity and function was not done, and further investigation was required. Numbers of Vbeta genes (approximately 61), Jbeta genes (14), VDJ rearrangements and unique CDR3s did not differ significantly among the four groups.

Comment on this clonotype: The clone's antigen remains unknown. Base quality data are lacking; no much larger clone is found one base away.

CD3+ T cells were first rested overnight at approximately 2.5 million cells/mL in RPMI 1640 without fetal bovine serum. CD3+ T cells were isolated from PBMCs with MACS immunomagnetic beads following the manufacturer's instructions. Trimming costs V 3 bases and J 4 bases, and their ends lie 10 bases apart. The CDR1 and CDR2 encoded by the germline V gene are SNHLY and FYNNEI. Inclusive of the bounding cysteine and phenylalanine, the CDR3 is 13 residues long. Solely the CDR3 DNA is kept, with 39 bases framed from the first base. The sample was CD3+ T cells sorted from blood and cultured. The clonotype originates from a female donor in good health. In this chain, TRBV2 is recombined with TRBJ2-7; a tentative D call is TRBD2 (5 bases match). The DNA reads as follows: TGTGCCAGCAGTGACGGGGTATTGTACGAGCAGTACTTC. It encodes CASSDGVLYEQYF. With the portions outside the CDR3 filled from the reference TRBV2 and TRBJ2-7 genes, the complete variable region becomes EPEVTQTPSHQVTQMGQEVILRCVPISNHLYFYWYRQILGQKVEFLVSFYNNEISEKSEIFDDQFSVERPDGSNFTLKIRSTKLEDSAMYFCASSDGVLYEQYFGPGTRLTVT.